These 11 T cell receptor beta chains were all obtained from the same sample, sequenced in a study of blood T cell repertoires in COVID-19. Some clones are missing from TCRdb's copy, which holds only in-frame ones; the method was immunoSEQ multiplex PCR. This table holds 350,000 or so clones, around nine tenths found once. Sequencing was performed on peripheral blood. The receptors here all came from a woman aged 60 to 75 with COVID-19, enrolled during active disease.

The sample holds a few counts of this clone. This chain connects TRBV7-2 to TRBJ2-1; D is perhaps TRBD1 (5 bases). The CDR3 runs 15 residues. The V gene lost 9 bases and the J gene lost 0 bases, with 15 bases spanning the gap. Looked up from germline, CDR1 is SGHTA and CDR2 is FQGNSA. CDR3 region: CASGKGSSSYNEQFF. Here the CDR3 DNA reads TGTGCCAGTGGGAAGGGGTCGAGCTCCTACAATGAGCAGTTCTTC.

This chain links TRBV15 with TRBJ2-1; D is unclear. Looked up from germline, CDR1 is LNHNV and CDR2 is YYDKDF (reference sequence). The CDR3 is 13 amino acids. V shed 0 bases and J shed 9 bases, with 9 bases lying between them. DNA for the CDR3: TGTGCCACCAGCAGAGATTTTGAGTCTGAGCAGTTCTTC. Protein sequence: CATSRDFESEQFF.

Comment on this clone: Other DNA sequences in the sample encode the same CDR3. The chain uses TRBV18 and TRBJ1-5; D might be TRBD1 (5 bases). This CDR3 is 15 amino acids long. V gave up 2 bases and J gave up 0 bases, with 8 bases separating them. The germline V gene has CDR1 KGHSH and CDR2 LQKENI. The DNA of the CDR3 is TGTGCCAGCTCACCAGCAGGGAATAGCAATCAGCCCCAGCATTTT. Protein sequence: CASSPAGNSNQPQHF.

On this clone itself: Sequence at one end of the junction differs from germline and may be a read error. The chain joins TRBV2 to TRBJ1-5; D is perhaps TRBD1 (5 bases). There are 18 residues in the CDR3. Germline values: CDR1 SNHLY, CDR2 FYNNEI. CDR3 sequence (DNA): TGTGCCAGCAGGGAAGGATTCGGGGGGAAATATAGCAATCAGCCCCAGCATTTT. Protein sequence: CASREGFGGKYSNQPQHF. The full variable domain, in which reference TRBV2 and TRBJ1-5 provide the parts outside the CDR3, is EPEVTQTPSHQVTQMGQEVILRCVPISNHLYFYWYRQILGQKVEFLVSFYNNEISEKSEIFDDQFSVERPDGSNFTLKIRSTKLEDSAMYFCASREGFGGKYSNQPQHFGDGTRLSIL.

The V and J genes are TRBV6-6 and TRBJ2-1; 11 nucleotides align to TRBD1. The V gene end was trimmed by 5 bases and the J gene end by 6 bases; junction bases not matched to a gene: 3. Per the germline V gene, CDR1 is MNHNY and CDR2 is SVGAGI (reference sequence). This CDR3 is built from 14 residues. Here the CDR3 reads CASSTGTGGNEQFF. The CDR3 DNA reads TGTGCCAGCAGTACCGGGACAGGGGGCAATGAGCAGTTCTTC.

The chain links TRBV6-5 to TRBJ1-2, with 9 bases that match TRBD1. The CDR3 totals 15 residues. The junction had 5 bases not matched to a gene; V was cut back by 0 bases and J by 6 bases. Germline V gene data show CDR1 as MNHEY and CDR2 as SVGAGI. The chain's CDR3 is CASSYSGRDRDGYTF. DNA of the CDR3: TGTGCCAGCAGTTACTCTGGCAGGGACAGGGATGGCTACACCTTC.

Worth noting for this clone: The germline gene is not matched at one end of the junction; a read error may be the cause. The J gene is TRBJ1-3, the V gene TRBV5-4; no clear D gene. Germline CDR1 reads SGHNT; CDR2 reads YYREEE (reference sequence). The CDR3 has 14 residues. This chain's CDR3 is CASKTSSSGNTIYF. Written as DNA, the CDR3 is TGTGCGAGCAAGACATCGAGCTCTGGAAACACCATATATTTT.

The chain links TRBV5-1 to TRBJ1-1; D is uncertain. Germline V CDR1 and CDR2: SGHRS, YFSETQ. The CDR3 length is 15 residues. V was shortened by 6 bases and J by 1 base, with 16 bases between the two germline ends. The CDR3 reads CASTWERNTNTEAFF. CDR3 DNA sequence: TGCGCCAGCACCTGGGAGAGGAACACGAACACTGAAGCTTTCTTT.

The V call is TRBV2, the J call TRBJ2-5; 7 bases agree with TRBD1. The CDR3 contains 13 residues. Germline trimming cut 8 bases from V and 7 bases from J; bases unmatched to any gene: 10. Germline values: CDR1 SNHLY, CDR2 FYNNEI. CDR3 protein: CASQEGRGLTQYF. CDR3 DNA sequence: TGTGCCAGCCAAGAGGGCAGGGGGTTGACCCAGTACTTC.

V and J are TRBV5-1 and TRBJ2-7, with D possibly matching TRBD1 (6 bases). Trimming removed 2 bases from V and 6 bases from J, with 18 bases in between. The CDR3 is 15 residues long. Germline V gives CDR1 SGHRS, CDR2 YFSETQ. For the CDR3, the DNA is TGCGCCAGCAGCTTAGGGGCGACAGGCACCGGCGAGCAGTACTTC. It encodes CASSLGATGTGEQYF. Together with reference TRBV5-1 and TRBJ2-7, the CDR3 gives the full variable domain: KAGVTQTPRYLIKTRGQQVTLSCSPISGHRSVSWYQQTPGQGLQFLFEYFSETQRNKGNFPGRFSGRQFSNSRSEMNVSTLELGDSALYLCASSLGATGTGEQYFGPGTRLTVT.

The genes are TRBV7-9 and TRBJ2-5, with TRBD2 identical over 9 bases. Germline CDR1 SEHNR, CDR2 FQNEAQ (reference sequence). Trimming removed 4 bases from V and 2 bases from J; junction bases left unmatched: 5. CDR3 length: 15 residues. DNA of the CDR3: TGTGCCAGCAGCTCCCTAGCGGGGCCACAAGAGACCCAGTACTTC. This sequence encodes CASSSLAGPQETQYF.